This TCR beta chain was identified during a study of vaccination effects on CD4 cells after COVID-19. Study findings and constraints: The authors studied few convalescent patients and collected no early post-infection timepoints.

Sequencing was preceded by expansion of antigen-specific CD4+ T cells with viral peptide pools in the ViraFEST assay. Following a roughly 11-day culture, CD4+ T cells were purified. Absence of prior SARS-CoV-2 infection characterized the vaccine recipients, who showed negative nucleocapsid antibodies. Days 3 and 7 saw half the medium replaced with IL-2 medium. Notes on this clone: Its target is unknown.

Libraries were prepared by immunoSEQ multiplex PCR; TCRdb keeps only in-frame clonotypes and omits some of them. The sample has fewer than 65,000 clones, about 71% seen once. Per germline, CDR1 SGHTS and CDR2 YDEGEE. CDR3 length: 16 amino acids. V was shortened by 7 bases and J by 2 bases, with 20 bases between the two germline ends. Sequencing was performed on CD4+ T cells from PBMCs cultured with HCoV-OC43 spike peptides, taken before COVID-19 vaccination. This sample's subset: HCoV-OC43 spike overlapping peptide pool stimulation. The V and J genes are TRBV5-8 and TRBJ2-3, with no clear D. This receptor was taken from a human donor who received a COVID-19 vaccine. For the CDR3, the DNA is TGTGCCAGCCCCTCCTGGCCAGGCAGGAACACAGATACGCAGTATTTT. Amino acids: CASPSWPGRNTDTQYF.